The TCR beta chain described here comes from a study of blood T cell repertoires in COVID-19 (dated by TCRdb to about 2020). Notes on the research overall: Samples from collaborators originated in the United States, Italy and Spain and spanned both the acute and convalescent phases of COVID-19. The prospective study material was composed of cDNA or gDNA derived from T cells, B-cell-depleted T cells, or PBMCs. The dataset comprised deeply sampled blood TCRbeta repertoires from subjects exposed to, actively infected with, or recovered from COVID-19. The repertoires were released in a freely available public database intended as a resource for research on the immune response to SARS-CoV-2. Samples were obtained from the ongoing ImmuneRACE study (first 160 participants) and from roughly 1,300 subjects provided by 6 global collaborators. Nearly every sample came with metadata listing a de-identified subject ID, COVID-19 status, age in years and sex. Where HLA class I and class II types were available, the types were taken from metadata supplied by the sample provider, not from assay-based typing. Overall study outcomes, separate from this receptor: How much clinical and demographic metadata was included differed by source and by participant, and the metadata was provided uncurated.

Enrolling through a virtual design, the prospective study's participants ranged in age from roughly 18 to 100 years and lived across roughly 24 United States geographic areas. In the prospective study, cohorts were assigned on the basis of participant-reported clinical history obtained from a screening survey and a study questionnaire. Each participant in the prospective study had whole blood, serum and a nasopharyngeal or oropharyngeal swab collected by mobile phlebotomists. Participants in the prospective study had the option to provide additional blood draws and questionnaires over a roughly two-month period. Prospective study blood samples were shipped either frozen or at room temperature before DNA extraction. Taken from cysteine to phenylalanine, the CDR3 has 18 residues. Only CDR3 DNA is held: 54 bases, read in frame from base 1. V is pruned by 1 base and J by 8 bases, leaving 12 bases of the junction without a gene match. Via the germline V gene, CDR1 is MNHNS and CDR2 SASEGT.

This clone showed up just a few times. Its target antigen remains unknown. Base qualities were left out, and no much larger clone turns up one base away. The immunoSEQ Assay, a bias-controlled multiplex PCR, was used to amplify TCRbeta CDR3 regions from genomic DNA. Turning to the authors' computational methods: Nucleated cell counts per sample were estimated from amplification of reference gene primers within the assay. Sequence reads were collapsed and filtered to measure the absolute abundance of every unique TCRbeta CDR3 rearrangement. For each sample, productive Simpson clonality was calculated by taking the square root of Simpson's diversity index across productive rearrangements. Imported from immuneACCESS, the table was reduced by TCRdb to in-frame sequences with V and J called. These copies leave out some clones; in studies compared against another copy, an unresolved V gene accounts for under half, and the cause of the remainder is not known. Clonal size and the V and J genes are those of that table, whereas D and trimming came from the DNA. The sample yields 150,000 to 200,000 clones; roughly nine tenths were counted once. The top ten clonotypes cover under 3% of the sample.

The source material was PBMCs or T cells enriched from blood (not recorded which). The clonotype was recovered from a woman in her 40s with acute COVID-19. The chain links TRBV6-1 with TRBJ1-6; 9 middle bases align to TRBD1. The bases read TGTGCCAGCAGTGAAGAGAGATTCCCCGGGACAGGGTATTCACCCCTCCACTTT. This yields the protein CASSEERFPGTGYSPLHF.